One sample yielded the 6 T cell receptor beta chains listed below, sequenced in a study of cytomegalovirus exposure and HLA in healthy donors. The PCR used 60 Vbeta and 13 Jbeta primers. Libraries were prepared by immunoSEQ multiplex PCR; TCRdb keeps only in-frame clonotypes and omits some of them. The sample holds around 130,000 clones, around 81% seen once. Material for sequencing was PBMCs. The receptors originated from a woman aged 45-65 years in good health and CMV-seronegative.

The chain links TRBV5-1 to TRBJ1-1; D is unresolved. V lost 0 bases and J 1 base, leaving 10 bases between the germline ends. This CDR3 contains 15 residues. Per germline, CDR1 SGHRS and CDR2 YFSETQ. The CDR3 DNA reads TGCGCCAGCAGCTTGGGGCGTCGACAGAACACTGAAGCTTTCTTT. Protein: CASSLGRRQNTEAFF.

The chain combines TRBV5-8 with TRBJ1-1, with D unclear. Trimming left V 0 bases short and J 5 bases short, with 11 bases between. Germline CDR1 reads SGHTS; CDR2 reads YDEGEE. The CDR3 loop spans 14 amino acids. The CDR3 coding sequence is TGTGCCAGCAGCTTGGGCGCCCGCCGGACTGAAGCTTTCTTT. Encoded protein: CASSLGARRTEAFF.

The chain has TRBV5-4 and TRBJ2-5; 13 bases fit TRBD2. In germline, CDR1 is SGHNT, CDR2 YYREEE (reference sequence). Losses at the gene ends were 4 bases for V and 4 bases for J; bases not matched to a gene: 7. The CDR3 sequence is 16 residues long. The CDR3 DNA is TGTGCCAGCAGCACCAGGACTAGCGGGAGCGCAGAGACCCAGTACTTC. Translating it yields CASSTRTSGSAETQYF.

The chain joins TRBV4-2 to TRBJ2-1, with TRBD2 identical over 8 bases. V gave up 1 base and J gave up 8 bases; unmatched junction bases: 10. The germline V gene encodes CDR1 LGHNA and CDR2 YNFKEQ. The length of the CDR3 is 16 residues. Written as DNA, the CDR3 is TGTGCCAGCAGCCAAGTAGGAGCGGGAGTTTACCATGAGCAGTTCTTC. This sequence encodes CASSQVGAGVYHEQFF.

The chain is built from TRBV5-1 and TRBJ2-5, with TRBD1 matching over 7 bases. This CDR3 spans 15 amino acids. Trimming at V came to 0 bases and at J to 6 bases, leaving 8 bases not matched to a gene. Germline V CDR1 and CDR2: SGHRS, YFSETQ. The CDR3 bases are TGCGCCAGCAGCTTGGGGGACGGGACAGTAAAGACCCAGTACTTC. This translates into CASSLGDGTVKTQYF. Drawing the rest from reference TRBV5-1 and TRBJ2-5, the complete variable domain is KAGVTQTPRYLIKTRGQQVTLSCSPISGHRSVSWYQQTPGQGLQFLFEYFSETQRNKGNFPGRFSGRQFSNSRSEMNVSTLELGDSALYLCASSLGDGTVKTQYFGPGTRLLVL.

The chain is built from TRBV6-5 and TRBJ2-2, with a weak D call TRBD2 (6 bases). The CDR3 spans 15 residues. CDR1 and CDR2 (germline): MNHEY, SVGAGI. V lost 8 bases and J 1 base, leaving 14 bases between the germline ends. This CDR3 is CASRTPGGNTGELFF. The CDR3 DNA is TGTGCCAGCCGTACGCCCGGGGGGAACACCGGGGAGCTGTTTTTT.